This T cell receptor (beta chain) was sequenced in a study of early T cells in non-severe SARS-CoV-2 infection. Looking at the study overall: Bulk RNA taken from unsorted whole blood was sequenced, leaving chains unpaired.

General study findings and limits: VDJdb matching favored anti-spike CD8 responses, missing private and CD4 specificities.

Individual cDNA molecules received unique molecular identifiers during library preparation. TCRdb reprocessed the 5' RACE reads via MiXCR and lists one record per CDR3 protein. The sample carries 83,000 or so distinct CDR3 sequences, more than 9% recorded once. As regards this clonotype: Its specificity is not known.

The clonotype was recovered from an adult who was a healthcare worker with PCR-confirmed SARS-CoV-2 infection or an uninfected control (not recorded which). The sample was whole blood, taken at baseline.

CDR3 coding DNA: TGTGCCTGGAGGAGGGTCGGGGGTAACACTGAAGCTTTCTTT. Translated: CAWRRVGGNTEAFF. The rearrangement uses TRBV30 and TRBJ1-1, with a tentative D call TRBD1 (5 bases). The CDR3 covers 14 residues. Trimming removed 3 bases from V and 2 bases from J, with 13 bases in between. Germline V gives CDR1 GTSNPN, CDR2 SVGIG (reference sequence). The whole variable domain, filled in from reference TRBV30 and TRBJ1-1, reads SQTIHQWPATLVQPVGSPLSLECTVEGTSNPNLYWYRQAAGRGLQLLFYSVGIGQISSEVPQNLSASRPQDRQFILSSKKLLLSDSGFYLCAWRRVGGNTEAFFGQGTRLTVV.